A single sample gave rise to the 7 T cell receptor beta chains below, sequenced in a study of a mutant IDH1 vaccine in newly diagnosed glioma. These receptors lack a known antigen. Generated by immunoSEQ multiplex PCR, the TCRdb table keeps only in-frame clones and is missing some. The sample shows some 60,000 clones, 86% of them seen only once. Time point described: week 35, safety follow-up. The vaccine gave 300 ug of a 20-mer mutant IDH1 peptide subcutaneously per dose. This sample comprised PBMCs, obtained from a glioma patient whose treatment included an IDH1 peptide vaccine. These receptors were obtained from a man aged 40-49 years with glioma.

J is TRBJ2-3 and V is TRBV19; the D gene is possibly TRBD2 (6 bases). V lost 6 bases and J 0 bases, leaving 13 bases between the germline ends. Germline CDR1 is LNHDA and CDR2 is SQIVND (reference sequence). This CDR3 has 15 residues. The CDR3 nucleotides are TGTGCCAGTAGGCATCGCGGGATTAGCACAGATACGCAGTATTTT. Translation gives CASRHRGISTDTQYF.

The count of this clone is one. The V call is TRBV5-4, the J call TRBJ1-2, with 7 bases identical to TRBD1. Germline V gene sequence: CDR1 SGHNT, CDR2 YYREEE (reference sequence). With V trimmed by 4 bases and J by 6 bases, 9 bases remained unmatched. The CDR3 consists of 14 residues. CDR3 in amino acids: CASSRNTGTDGYTF. CDR3 coding DNA: TGTGCCAGCAGCCGAAACACCGGGACAGATGGCTACACCTTC.

This clone was seen just once. V usage is TRBV6-5 and J usage is TRBJ2-2, with 8 bases lining up with TRBD2. V was pared by 6 bases and J by 10 bases, with 10 bases of the junction left unmatched. Germline assignment: CDR1 MNHEY and CDR2 SVGAGI. The CDR3 has 14 amino acids. The CDR3 spells CASSLISGAVELFF. CDR3 bases: TGTGCCAGCAGCCTTATTAGCGGGGCCGTGGAGCTGTTTTTT.

J is TRBJ2-2 and V is TRBV15; D is possibly TRBD2 (6 bases). Germline-derived CDR1 and CDR2 are LNHNV and YYDKDF (reference sequence). This CDR3 has 14 amino acids. CDR3 bases: TGTGCTTCGAGTACGGGAGCGAACACCGGGGAGCTGTTTTTT. Translated, it gives CASSTGANTGELFF.

The J gene is TRBJ1-4, the V gene TRBV18; D ambiguous. From germline, CDR1 is KGHSH and CDR2 LQKENI. CDR3 length: 13 amino acids. V gave up 6 bases and J gave up 3 bases, with 8 bases separating them. The CDR3 bases are TGTGCCAGCTCCCCCCTGGCTAATGAAAAACTGTTTTTT. Its protein is CASSPLANEKLFF.

The J gene is TRBJ2-1, the V gene TRBV4-2; D is undetermined. The CDR3 totals 14 residues. The V end was cut by 1 base, the J end by 4 bases, with 8 bases between. Per the germline V gene, CDR1 is LGHNA and CDR2 is YNFKEQ. CDR3 coding DNA: TGTGCCAGCAGCCAAGTGAGCGAGTACAATGAGCAGTTCTTC. Encoded protein: CASSQVSEYNEQFF.

Comment on this clone: Compared with germline, one end of the junction differs, possibly owing to a read error. The chain combines TRBV2 with TRBJ2-7, with D possibly called TRBD1 or TRBD2 (5 bases each). There are 11 residues in the CDR3. Germline CDR1 and CDR2: SNHLY and FYNNEI. The chain's CDR3 is CASRRDDEPYF. DNA of the CDR3: TGTGCCAGCAGGAGGGACGACGAGCCGTACTTC. Using reference TRBV2 and TRBJ2-7 for the parts outside the CDR3, the full variable domain is EPEVTQTPSHQVTQMGQEVILRCVPISNHLYFYWYRQILGQKVEFLVSFYNNEISEKSEIFDDQFSVERPDGSNFTLKIRSTKLEDSAMYFCASRRDDEPYFGPGTRLTVT.